Included here is one T cell receptor beta chain sequence, with context. Repertoires were generated with immunoSEQ multiplex PCR, while TCRdb's copy carries only in-frame clones and drops some. Of 400,000 to 500,000 clones in the sample, 80% to 95% were seen once. Germline CDR1 is LNHDA and CDR2 is SQIVND (reference sequence). The germline V and J ends were trimmed by 4 bases and 2 bases, with 11 bases remaining between them. The CDR3 runs 15 residues. The record originates from a study of control samples from healthy donors and cancer patients. J is TRBJ2-2 and V is TRBV19, with D possibly being TRBD2 (5 bases). This sequence was found in a man aged 35 to 55 with head and neck cancer. Material for sequencing was PBMCs. The CDR3 is CASSRPGTNTGELFF. The CDR3 nucleotides read TGTGCCAGTAGTAGGCCGGGAACAAACACCGGGGAGCTGTTTTTT.